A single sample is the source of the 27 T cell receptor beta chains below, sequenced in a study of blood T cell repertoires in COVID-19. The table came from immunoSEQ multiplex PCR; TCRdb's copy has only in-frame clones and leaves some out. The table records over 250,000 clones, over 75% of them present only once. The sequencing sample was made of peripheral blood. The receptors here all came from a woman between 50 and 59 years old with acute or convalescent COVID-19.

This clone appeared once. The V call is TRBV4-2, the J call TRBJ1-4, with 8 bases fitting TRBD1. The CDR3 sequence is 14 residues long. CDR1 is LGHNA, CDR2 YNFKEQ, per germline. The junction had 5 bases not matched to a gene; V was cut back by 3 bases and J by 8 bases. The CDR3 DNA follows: TGTGCCAGCAGCCAGTCAGGGGGCTGGGAAAAACTGTTTTTT. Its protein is CASSQSGGWEKLFF.

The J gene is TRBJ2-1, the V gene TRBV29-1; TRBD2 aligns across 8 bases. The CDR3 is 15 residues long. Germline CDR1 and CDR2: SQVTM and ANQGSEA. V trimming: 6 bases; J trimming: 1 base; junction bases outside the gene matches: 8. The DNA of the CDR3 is TGCAGCGTACTCAGCGGGAGACGGTCCTACAATGAGCAGTTCTTC. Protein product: CSVLSGRRSYNEQFF.

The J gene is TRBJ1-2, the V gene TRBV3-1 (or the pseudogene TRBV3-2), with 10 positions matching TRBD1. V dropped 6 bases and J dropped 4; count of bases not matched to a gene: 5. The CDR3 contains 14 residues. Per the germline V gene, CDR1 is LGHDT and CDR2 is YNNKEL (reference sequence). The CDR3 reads CASRLGTGAYGYTF. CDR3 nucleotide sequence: TGTGCCAGCAGACTCGGGACAGGGGCCTATGGCTACACCTTC.

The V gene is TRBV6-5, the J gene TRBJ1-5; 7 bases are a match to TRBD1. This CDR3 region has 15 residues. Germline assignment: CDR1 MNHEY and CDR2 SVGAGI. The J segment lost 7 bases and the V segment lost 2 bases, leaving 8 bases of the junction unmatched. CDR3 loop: CASSYRQGRGQPQHF. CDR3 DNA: TGTGCCAGCAGTTACCGACAGGGACGAGGGCAGCCCCAGCATTTT.

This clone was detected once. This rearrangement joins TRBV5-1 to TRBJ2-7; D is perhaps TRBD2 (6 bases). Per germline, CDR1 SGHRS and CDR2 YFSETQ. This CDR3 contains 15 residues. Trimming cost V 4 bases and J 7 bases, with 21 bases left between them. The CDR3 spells CASSGSGTARGEQYF. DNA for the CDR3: TGCGCCAGCAGCGGGTCCGGCACGGCCCGGGGGGAGCAGTACTTC. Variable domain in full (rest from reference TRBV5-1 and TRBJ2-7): KAGVTQTPRYLIKTRGQQVTLSCSPISGHRSVSWYQQTPGQGLQFLFEYFSETQRNKGNFPGRFSGRQFSNSRSEMNVSTLELGDSALYLCASSGSGTARGEQYFGPGTRLTVT.

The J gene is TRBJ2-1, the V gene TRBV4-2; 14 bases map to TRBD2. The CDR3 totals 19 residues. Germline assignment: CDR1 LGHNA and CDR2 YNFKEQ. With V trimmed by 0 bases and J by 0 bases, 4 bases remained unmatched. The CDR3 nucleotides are TGTGCCAGCAGCCAAGACCCAGGGACTAGCGGGAGCTCCTACAATGAGCAGTTCTTC. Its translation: CASSQDPGTSGSSYNEQFF.

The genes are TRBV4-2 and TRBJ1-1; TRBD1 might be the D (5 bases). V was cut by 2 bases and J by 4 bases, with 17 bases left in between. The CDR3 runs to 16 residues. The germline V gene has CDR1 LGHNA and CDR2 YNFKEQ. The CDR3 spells CASSQRTLRVLTEAFF. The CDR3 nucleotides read TGTGCCAGCAGCCAACGGACCCTCAGGGTTCTCACTGAAGCTTTCTTT.

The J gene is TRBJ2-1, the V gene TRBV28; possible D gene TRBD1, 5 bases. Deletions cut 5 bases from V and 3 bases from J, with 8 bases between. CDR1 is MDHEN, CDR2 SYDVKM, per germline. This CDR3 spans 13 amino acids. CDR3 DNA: TGTGCCAGCAGTCAAGGGGTCTACAATGAGCAGTTCTTC. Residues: CASSQGVYNEQFF.

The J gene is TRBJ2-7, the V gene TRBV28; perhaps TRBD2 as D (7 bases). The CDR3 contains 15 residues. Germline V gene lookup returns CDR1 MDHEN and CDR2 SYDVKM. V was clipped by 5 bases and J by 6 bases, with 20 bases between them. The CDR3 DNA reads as TGTGCCAGCAGTCCCGGAGGGGGAGGGCCTCGCGAGCAGTACTTC. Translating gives CASSPGGGGPREQYF.

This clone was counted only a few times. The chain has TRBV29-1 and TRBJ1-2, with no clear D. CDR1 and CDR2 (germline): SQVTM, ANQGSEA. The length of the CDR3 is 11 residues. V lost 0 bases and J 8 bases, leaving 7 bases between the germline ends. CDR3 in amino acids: CSVEESVGYTF. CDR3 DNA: TGCAGCGTTGAAGAGTCGGTGGGCTACACCTTC.

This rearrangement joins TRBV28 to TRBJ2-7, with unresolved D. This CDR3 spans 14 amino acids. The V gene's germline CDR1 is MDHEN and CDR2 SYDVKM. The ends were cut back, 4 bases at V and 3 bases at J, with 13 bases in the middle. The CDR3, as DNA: TGTGCCAGCAGTTCAGGTGGCATCAACTACGAGCAGTACTTC. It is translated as CASSSGGINYEQYF. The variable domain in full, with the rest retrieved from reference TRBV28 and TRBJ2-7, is DVKVTQSSRYLVKRTGEKVFLECVQDMDHENMFWYRQDPGLGLRLIYFSYDVKMKEKGDIPEGYSVSREKKERFSLILESASTNQTSMYLCASSSGGINYEQYFGPGTRLTVT.

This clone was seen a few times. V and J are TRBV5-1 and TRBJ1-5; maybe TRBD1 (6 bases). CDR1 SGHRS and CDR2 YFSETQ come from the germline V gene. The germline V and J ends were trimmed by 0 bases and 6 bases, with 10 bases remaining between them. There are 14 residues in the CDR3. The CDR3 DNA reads TGCGCCAGCAGCTTGGCAGGGGACGGTCAGCCCCAGCATTTT. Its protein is CASSLAGDGQPQHF.

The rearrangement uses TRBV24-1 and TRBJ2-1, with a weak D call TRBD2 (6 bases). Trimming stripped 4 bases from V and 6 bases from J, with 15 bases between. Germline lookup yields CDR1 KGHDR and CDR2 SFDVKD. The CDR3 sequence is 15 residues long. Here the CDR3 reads CATSDARLDSNEQFF. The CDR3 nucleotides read TGTGCCACCAGTGACGCTAGACTAGATAGCAATGAGCAGTTCTTC.

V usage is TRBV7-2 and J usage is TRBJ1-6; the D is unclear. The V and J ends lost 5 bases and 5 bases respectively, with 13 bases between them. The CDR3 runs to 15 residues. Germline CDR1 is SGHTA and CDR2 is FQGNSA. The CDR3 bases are TGTGCCAGCAGCCCCCAAACACCGAATAATTCACCCCTCCACTTT. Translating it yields CASSPQTPNNSPLHF.

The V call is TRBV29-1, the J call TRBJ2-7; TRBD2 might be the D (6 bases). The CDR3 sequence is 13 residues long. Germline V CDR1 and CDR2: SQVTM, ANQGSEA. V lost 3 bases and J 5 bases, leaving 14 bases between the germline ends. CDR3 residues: CSVDINPGDEQYF. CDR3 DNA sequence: TGCAGCGTTGATATAAACCCGGGAGACGAGCAGTACTTC.

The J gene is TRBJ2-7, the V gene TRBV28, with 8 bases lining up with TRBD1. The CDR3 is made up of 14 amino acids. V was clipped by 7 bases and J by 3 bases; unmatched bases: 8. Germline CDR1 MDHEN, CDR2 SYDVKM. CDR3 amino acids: CASTLTGGIYEQYF. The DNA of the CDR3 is TGTGCCAGCACCCTTACAGGGGGGATCTACGAGCAGTACTTC.

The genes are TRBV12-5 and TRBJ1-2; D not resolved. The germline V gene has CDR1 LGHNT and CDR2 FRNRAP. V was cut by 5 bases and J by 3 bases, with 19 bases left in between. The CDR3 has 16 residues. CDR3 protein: CASGTSREGSDYGYTF. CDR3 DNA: TGTGCTAGTGGTACCTCTAGGGAGGGCTCGGACTATGGCTACACCTTC.

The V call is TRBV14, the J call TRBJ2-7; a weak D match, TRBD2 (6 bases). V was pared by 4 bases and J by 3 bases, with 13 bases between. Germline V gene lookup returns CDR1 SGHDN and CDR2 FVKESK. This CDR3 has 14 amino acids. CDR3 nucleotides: TGTGCCAGCAGCCCTACTACGGGAGACTACGAGCAGTACTTC. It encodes CASSPTTGDYEQYF. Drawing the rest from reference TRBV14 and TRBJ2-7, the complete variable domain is EAGVTQFPSHSVIEKGQTVTLRCDPISGHDNLYWYRRVMGKEIKFLLHFVKESKQDESGMPNNRFLAERTGGTYSTLKVQPAELEDSGVYFCASSPTTGDYEQYFGPGTRLTVT.

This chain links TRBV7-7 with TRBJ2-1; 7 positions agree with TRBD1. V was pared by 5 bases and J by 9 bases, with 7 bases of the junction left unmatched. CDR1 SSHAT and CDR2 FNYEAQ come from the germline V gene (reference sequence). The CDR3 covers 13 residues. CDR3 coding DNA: TGTGCCAGCAGCACAACGACAGGGATTGAGCAGTTCTTC. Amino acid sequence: CASSTTTGIEQFF.

CDR3 nucleotide sequence: TGCAGTGCTAGTACTAGCGGGAGGGGGACCTACAATGAGCAGTTCTTC. Amino acids: CSASTSGRGTYNEQFF. The chain carries TRBV20-1 and TRBJ2-1, with 13 bases that match TRBD2. Germline V gene sequence: CDR1 DFQATT, CDR2 SNEGSKA (reference sequence). With 3 bases clipped from V and 2 bases from J, the junction kept 4 bases outside the gene matches. The CDR3 runs 16 residues.

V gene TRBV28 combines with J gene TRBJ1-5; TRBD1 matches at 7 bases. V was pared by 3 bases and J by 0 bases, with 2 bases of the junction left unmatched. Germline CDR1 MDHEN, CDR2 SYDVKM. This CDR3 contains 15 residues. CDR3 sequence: CASSLTGISNQPQHF. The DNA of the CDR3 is TGTGCCAGCAGTTTGACAGGGATTAGCAATCAGCCCCAGCATTTT.

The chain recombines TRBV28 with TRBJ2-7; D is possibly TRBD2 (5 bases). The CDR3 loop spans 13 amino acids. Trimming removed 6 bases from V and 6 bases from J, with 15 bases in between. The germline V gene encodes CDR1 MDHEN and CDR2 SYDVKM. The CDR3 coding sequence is TGTGCCAGCAGCCGCGGTAGCGAGGCCGAGCAGTACTTC. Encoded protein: CASSRGSEAEQYF.

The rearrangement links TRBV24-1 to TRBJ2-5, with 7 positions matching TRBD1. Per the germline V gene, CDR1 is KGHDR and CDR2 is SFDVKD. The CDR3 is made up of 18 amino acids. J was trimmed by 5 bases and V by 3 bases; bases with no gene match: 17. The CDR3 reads CATSDPAQAEGAGETQYF. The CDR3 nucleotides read TGTGCCACCAGTGATCCTGCCCAGGCCGAGGGGGCAGGGGAGACCCAGTACTTC.

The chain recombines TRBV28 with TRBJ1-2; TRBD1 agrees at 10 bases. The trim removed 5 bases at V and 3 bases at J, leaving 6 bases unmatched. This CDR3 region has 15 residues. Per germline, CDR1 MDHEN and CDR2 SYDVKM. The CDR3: CASSLTGGRDYGYTF. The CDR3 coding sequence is TGTGCCAGCAGTCTGACAGGGGGCCGGGACTATGGCTACACCTTC.

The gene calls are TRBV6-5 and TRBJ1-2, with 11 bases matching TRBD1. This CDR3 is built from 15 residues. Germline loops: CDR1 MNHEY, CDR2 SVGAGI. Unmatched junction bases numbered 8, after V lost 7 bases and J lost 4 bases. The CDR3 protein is CASNSRGTGGYGYTF. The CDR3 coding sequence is TGTGCCAGCAACTCTCGCGGGACAGGGGGCTATGGCTACACCTTC.

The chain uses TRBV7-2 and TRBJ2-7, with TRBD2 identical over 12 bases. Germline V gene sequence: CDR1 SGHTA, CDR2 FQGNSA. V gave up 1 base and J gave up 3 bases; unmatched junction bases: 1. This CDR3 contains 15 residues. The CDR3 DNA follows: TGTGCCAGCAGCTTAGGGGGACTAGCGGGCTACGAGCAGTACTTC. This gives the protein CASSLGGLAGYEQYF.

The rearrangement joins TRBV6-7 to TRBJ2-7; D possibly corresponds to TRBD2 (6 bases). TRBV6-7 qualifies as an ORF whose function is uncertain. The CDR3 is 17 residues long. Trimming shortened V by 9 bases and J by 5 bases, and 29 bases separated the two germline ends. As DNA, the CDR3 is TGTGCCAGAACCCTCCGGGACTTTTCATCCCCTCCTCACGAGCAGTACTTC. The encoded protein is CARTLRDFSSPPHEQYF.